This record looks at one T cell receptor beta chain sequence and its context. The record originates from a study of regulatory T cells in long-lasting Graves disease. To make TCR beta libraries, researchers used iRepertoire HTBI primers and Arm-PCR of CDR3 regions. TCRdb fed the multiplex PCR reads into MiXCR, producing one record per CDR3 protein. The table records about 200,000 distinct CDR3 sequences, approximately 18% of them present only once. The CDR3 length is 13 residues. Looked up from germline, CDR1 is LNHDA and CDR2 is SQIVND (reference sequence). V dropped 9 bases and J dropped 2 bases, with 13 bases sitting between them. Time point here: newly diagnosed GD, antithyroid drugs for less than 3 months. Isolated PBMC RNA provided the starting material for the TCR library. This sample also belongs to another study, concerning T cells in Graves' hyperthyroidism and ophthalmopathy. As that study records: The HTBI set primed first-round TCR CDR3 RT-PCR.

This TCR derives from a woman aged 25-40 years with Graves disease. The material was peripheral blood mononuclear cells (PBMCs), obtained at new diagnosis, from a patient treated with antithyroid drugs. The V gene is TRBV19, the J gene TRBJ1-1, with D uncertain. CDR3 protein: CASAPGSNTEAFF. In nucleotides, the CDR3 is TGTGCCAGCGCCCCTGGCTCAAACACTGAAGCTTTCTTT.